One sample yielded the 22 T cell receptor beta chains listed below, sequenced in a study of CD8+CD57+ T cells in acquired aplastic anemia. Sequenced patients had shown CD8+CD57+ cell expansion by flow cytometry. Both TCR beta VDJ combination and CDR3 sequence profiling were carried out. Genomic DNA was the template for this profiling. One entry per CDR3 protein, called by TCRdb with MiXCR from the reads. The table lists 150,000 to 200,000 distinct CDR3 sequences, around 50% of them singletons. The sequenced material came from sorted CD4+, CD8+, or CD8+CD57+ T cells (not recorded which) from PBMCs. The receptors here all came from a human donor with aplastic anemia.

This clonotype has ten or more counts. The chain uses TRBV19 and TRBJ2-7, with D uncertain. V was shortened by 8 bases and J by 2 bases, with 16 bases between the two germline ends. Germline CDR1 and CDR2: LNHDA and SQIVND (reference sequence). There are 14 residues in the CDR3. DNA of the CDR3: TGTGCCAGTTCGGAGACTTGGGCAGCCTACGAGCAGTACTTC. It is translated as CASSETWAAYEQYF.

This chain connects TRBV11-1 to TRBJ2-6; D may match TRBD1 or TRBD2 (5 bases each). The CDR3 covers 17 residues. Trimming removed 1 base at V and 0 bases at J, with 10 bases between. CDR1 is SGHAT, CDR2 FQDESV, per germline (reference sequence). The CDR3 DNA is TGTGCCAGCAGCTTAGTGAAAGGGACCTCTGGGGCCAACGTCCTGACTTTC. This sequence encodes CASSLVKGTSGANVLTF.

J is TRBJ2-1 and V is TRBV29-1; the D gene is possibly TRBD1 (5 bases). V lost 4 bases and J 4 bases, leaving 17 bases between the germline ends. This CDR3 has 15 residues. Germline CDR1 SQVTM, CDR2 ANQGSEA. The CDR3 loop is CSVVGSAGWYNEQFF. As DNA, the CDR3 is TGCAGCGTTGTAGGTTCGGCAGGGTGGTACAATGAGCAGTTCTTC.

This clonotype was observed many times. The chain uses TRBV9 and TRBJ1-2, with 11 bases matching TRBD1. J was trimmed by 3 bases and V by 4 bases; bases with no gene match: 14. Germline CDR1 SGDLS, CDR2 YYNGEE. This CDR3 region has 18 residues. Here the CDR3 DNA reads TGTGCCAGCAGCCCGAGGGGGGACAGGGGGATATTGGACTATGGCTACACCTTC. This sequence encodes CASSPRGDRGILDYGYTF. Drawing the rest from reference TRBV9 and TRBJ1-2, the complete variable domain is DSGVTQTPKHLITATGQRVTLRCSPRSGDLSVYWYQQSLDQGLQFLIQYYNGEERAKGNILERFSAQQFPDLHSELNLSSLELGDSALYFCASSPRGDRGILDYGYTFGSGTRLTVV.

With regard to this clonotype: It may be a read error: a sequence one base away is much more abundant. V and J are TRBV12-3 or TRBV12-4 and TRBJ1-1; 8 bases are shared with TRBD1. The CDR3 covers 15 residues. CDR3 sequence: CASSPTGAGGTEASF. The CDR3 bases are TGTGCCAGCAGTCCGACAGGGGCCGGAGGGACTGAAGCTTCCTTT.

This clonotype showed up many times. V gene TRBV20-1 combines with J gene TRBJ2-5, with D unresolved. Germline values: CDR1 DFQATT, CDR2 SNEGSKA (reference sequence). V lost 0 bases, J lost 5 bases, and 7 bases lay in between. The CDR3 sequence is 12 residues long. CDR3 DNA: TGCAGTGCTAGAGATCTAGTTGAGACCCAGTACTTC. It translates to CSARDLVETQYF.

There are many counts of this clonotype. V is TRBV11-2 and J is TRBJ1-1, with TRBD1 matching 9 bases. In germline, CDR1 is SGHAT, CDR2 FQNNGV. Germline trimming cut 3 bases from V and 3 bases from J; bases unmatched to any gene: 5. This CDR3 region has 15 residues. This CDR3 is CASSLNRGRDTEAFF. CDR3 in DNA: TGTGCCAGCAGCTTGAACAGGGGGCGGGACACTGAAGCTTTCTTT.

This clonotype showed up many times. This chain joins TRBV5-8 and TRBJ1-2; D not resolved. V was clipped by 2 bases and J by 2 bases, with 7 bases between them. Germline assignment: CDR1 SGHTS and CDR2 YDEGEE. The CDR3 sequence is 13 residues long. The CDR3 reads CASSFEPNYGYTF. CDR3 coding DNA: TGTGCCAGCAGCTTTGAACCCAACTATGGCTACACCTTC.

The V gene is TRBV20-1, the J gene TRBJ1-1; 10 nucleotides agree with TRBD1. Germline V gives CDR1 DFQATT, CDR2 SNEGSKA (reference sequence). The ends lost 0 bases at V and 11 bases at J; junction bases unmatched: 12. The CDR3 totals 15 residues. The CDR3: CSARDPGQGTALAFF. CDR3 bases: TGCAGTGCTAGAGATCCGGGACAGGGGACCGCCTTGGCTTTCTTT.

The rearrangement links TRBV28 to TRBJ1-2; TRBD1 matches 8 bases. Germline V gene sequence: CDR1 MDHEN, CDR2 SYDVKM. V was clipped by 6 bases and J by 8 bases; unmatched bases: 8. The CDR3 runs to 13 residues. The CDR3 DNA reads as TGTGCCAGCAGCTTCAGGGGGCCAGGGGGCTACACCTTC. Translated, it gives CASSFRGPGGYTF.

The chain is built from TRBV10-3 and TRBJ1-2; D is undetermined. Germline loops: CDR1 ENHRY, CDR2 SYGVKD. The ends were cut back, 4 bases at V and 1 base at J, with 13 bases in the middle. CDR3 size: 15 residues. CDR3 DNA sequence: TGTGCCATCAGTGTTGGGCAGCTGCTTAACTATGGCTACACCTTC. Translation gives CAISVGQLLNYGYTF.

As concerns this clonotype: This may be a read error: a much more frequent sequence differs by one nucleotide. Likely a read error: the CDR3 ends without its conserved phenylalanine or tryptophan. This chain links TRBV18 with TRBJ2-5; no definite D call. CDR1 is KGHSH and CDR2 is LQKENI in the germline V gene. Trimming stripped 0 bases from V and 5 bases from J, with 4 bases between. This CDR3 is built from 12 residues. For the CDR3, the DNA is TGTGCCAGCTCACCACCAACGGAGACCCAGTACCTC. This codes for CASSPPTETQYL.

The sample holds many counts of this clonotype. The V and J genes are TRBV19 and TRBJ1-4, with a weak D call TRBD1 (6 bases). CDR1 and CDR2 from the germline V gene are LNHDA and SQIVND (reference sequence). Trimming cost V 5 bases and J 3 bases, with 10 bases left between them. CDR3 length: 14 amino acids. CDR3 amino acids: CASSPGQPNEKLFF. CDR3 DNA: TGTGCCAGTAGTCCAGGACAGCCTAATGAAAAACTGTTTTTT.

This clonotype came up many times. The V call is TRBV19, the J call TRBJ2-3; D is possibly TRBD1 or TRBD2 (6 bases each). From germline, CDR1 is LNHDA and CDR2 SQIVND (reference sequence). Trimming removed 5 bases from V and 0 bases from J, with 18 bases in between. The CDR3 length is 17 residues. The CDR3 loop reads CASSGPIWGASTDTQYF. In DNA form, the CDR3 reads TGTGCCAGTAGTGGCCCTATCTGGGGGGCGAGCACAGATACGCAGTATTTT.

The CDR3, as DNA: TGTGCCAGCGGGGGGCCGGGAGATACGCAGTATTTT. This sequence encodes CASGGPGDTQYF. V gene TRBV2 combines with J gene TRBJ2-3, with D perhaps given as TRBD1 or TRBD2 (6 bases each). Per the germline V gene, CDR1 is SNHLY and CDR2 is FYNNEI. Trimming removed 8 bases at V and 5 bases at J, with 11 bases between. This CDR3 has 12 amino acids.

This rearrangement joins TRBV5-4 to TRBJ2-7; 8 bases map to TRBD2. CDR3 length: 16 amino acids. Germline CDR1 and CDR2: SGHNT and YYREEE (reference sequence). Germline trimming cut 0 bases from V and 2 bases from J; bases unmatched to any gene: 7. CDR3 amino acids: CASSLGSGGETYEQYF. The DNA for the CDR3 is TGTGCCAGCAGCTTGGGTTCGGGGGGGGAGACCTACGAGCAGTACTTC.

A note on this clonotype: This may be a read error: a much more frequent sequence differs by one nucleotide. The gene calls are TRBV4-2 and TRBJ2-2, with D possibly TRBD1 on 6 matching bases. Trimming stripped 1 base from V and 4 bases from J, with 13 bases between. There are 16 residues in the CDR3. Per the germline V gene, CDR1 is LGHNA and CDR2 is YNFKEQ. Here the CDR3 reads CASSQGLGQSTGELFF. CDR3 DNA: TGTGCCAGCAGCCAAGGACTGGGACAAAGCACCGGGGAGCTGTTTTTT.

Remarks on this clonotype: One junction end does not reproduce the germline sequence, and a read error may be involved. The V and J genes are TRBV29-1 and TRBJ1-1, with TRBD1 matching 7 bases. Germline CDR1 SQVTM, CDR2 ANQGSEA. CDR3 size: 14 residues. The CDR3, as DNA: TGCAGCGTTCAAGAGGGGACAGCCAACACTGAAGCTTTCTTT. As protein: CSVQEGTANTEAFF.

With regard to this clonotype: This clone may be a read error of a much larger clone one base away. The rearrangement links TRBV6-1 to TRBJ1-2; 9 bases are a match to TRBD1. Germline values: CDR1 MNHNS, CDR2 SASEGT. With 6 bases clipped from V and 9 bases from J, the junction kept 17 bases outside the gene matches. The CDR3 spans 16 residues. The CDR3: CASRTTSGTGRSSYTF. The CDR3 DNA reads TGTGCCAGCAGAACCACCTCCGGGACAGGGCGTTCTAGCTACACCTTC.

This clonotype has ten or more counts. V gene TRBV6-1 combines with J gene TRBJ1-4; unclear D gene. The V end lost 2 bases, the J end lost 17 bases, and 18 bases lay between the germline ends. The CDR3 is 13 residues long. Germline assignment: CDR1 MNHNS and CDR2 SASEGT. The CDR3 sequence: CASSETNSRTAFF. CDR3 coding DNA: TGTGCCAGCAGTGAAACAAATAGTCGGACCGCATTTTTT.

The V call is TRBV2, the J call TRBJ2-1; 14 bases agree with TRBD2. CDR1 is SNHLY, CDR2 FYNNEI, per germline. The CDR3 loop spans 13 amino acids. V lost 7 bases and J lost 11; bases outside the gene matches: 4. The DNA of the CDR3 is TGTGCCAGCACGCGGACTAGCGGGGGGAAGCAGTTCTTC. This encodes CASTRTSGGKQFF.

This sequence joins TRBV29-1 and TRBJ2-1; 9 bases line up with TRBD2. Germline values: CDR1 SQVTM, CDR2 ANQGSEA. The J segment lost 6 bases and the V segment lost 5 bases, leaving 17 bases of the junction unmatched. The CDR3 consists of 17 residues. The CDR3 loop reads CSVSPPYVSGRSNEQFF. Here the CDR3 DNA reads TGCAGCGTTTCACCCCCCTACGTAAGCGGGAGGTCCAATGAGCAGTTCTTC.